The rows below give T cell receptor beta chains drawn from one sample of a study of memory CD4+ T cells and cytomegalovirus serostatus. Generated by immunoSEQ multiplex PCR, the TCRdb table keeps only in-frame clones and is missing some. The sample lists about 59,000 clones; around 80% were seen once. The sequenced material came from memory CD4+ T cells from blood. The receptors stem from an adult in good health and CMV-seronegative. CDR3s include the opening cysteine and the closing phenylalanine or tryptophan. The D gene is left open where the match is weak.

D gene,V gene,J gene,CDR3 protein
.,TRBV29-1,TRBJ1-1,CSVEGSARSTEAFF
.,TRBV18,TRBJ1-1,CASSPSEKNTEAFF
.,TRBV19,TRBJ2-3,CASTDHASQYF
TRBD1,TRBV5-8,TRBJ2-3,CASSLPWTGGTDTQYF
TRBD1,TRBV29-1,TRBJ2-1,CSVGTGGYNEQFF
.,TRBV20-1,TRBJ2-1,CSASPNNEQFF
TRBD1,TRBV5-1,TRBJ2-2,CASRRGDRDTGELFF
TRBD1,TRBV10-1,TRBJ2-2,CASRRQGHGELFF
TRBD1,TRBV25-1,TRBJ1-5,CASSEAYGQGNQPQHF
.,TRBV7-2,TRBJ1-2,CASSSQSGGRGGYTF
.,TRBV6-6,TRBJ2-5,CASSQAMGTQYF
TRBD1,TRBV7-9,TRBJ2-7,CASSSGQVSYEQYF
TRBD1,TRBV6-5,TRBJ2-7,CASRSGTGASYEQYF
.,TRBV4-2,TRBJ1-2,CASSHESGYTF
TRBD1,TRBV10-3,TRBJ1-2,CAISEGGGANYGYTF
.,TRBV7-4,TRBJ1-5,CASSPDGYNQPQHF
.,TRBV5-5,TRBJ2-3,CASSLGLGGGPVDTQYF
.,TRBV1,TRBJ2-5,CTSSPTSGRKETQYF
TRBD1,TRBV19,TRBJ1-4,CASRDRPNEKLFF
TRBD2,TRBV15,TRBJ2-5,CATSRVTSGETQYF
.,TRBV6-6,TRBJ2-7,CASSLKSTAYEQYF
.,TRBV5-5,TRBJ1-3,CASSLERNTIYF
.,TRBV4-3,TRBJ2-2,CASSQEAGNTGELFF
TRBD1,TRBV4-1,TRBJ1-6,CASSQVGGQEKSPLHF
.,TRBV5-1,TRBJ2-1,CASSLALSDYNEQFF
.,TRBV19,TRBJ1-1,CASRSRSWDNTEAFF
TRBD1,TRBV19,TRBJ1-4,CASTNPGQGGEKLFF
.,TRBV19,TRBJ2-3,CASSPVGVTDTQYF
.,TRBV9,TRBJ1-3,CASSVQGSSGNTIYF
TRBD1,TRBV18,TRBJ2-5,CASSPGQGMETQYF
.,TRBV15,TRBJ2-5,CATSRGGETQYF
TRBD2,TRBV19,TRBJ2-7,CASSISTSGYEQYF
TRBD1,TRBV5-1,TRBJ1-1,CASSEKGQGWGLGAFF
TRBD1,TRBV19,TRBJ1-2,CASSIATGLQILAMVGYTF
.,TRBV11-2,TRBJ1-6,CASSLEGGSPLHF
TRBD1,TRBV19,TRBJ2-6,CASSKTGGRVAGANVLTF
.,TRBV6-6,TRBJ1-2,CASSIPGTTYGYTF
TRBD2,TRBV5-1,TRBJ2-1,CASSLALPSGAYNEQFF
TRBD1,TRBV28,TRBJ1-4,CASSRTGVLWLFF
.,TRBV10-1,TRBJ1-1,CASSDMSENTEAFF
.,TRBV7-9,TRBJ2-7,CASSLTEQLSYEQYF
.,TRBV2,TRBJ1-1,CASSRAEAFF
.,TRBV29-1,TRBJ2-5,CSTRHQETQYF